A selection of T cell receptor beta chains follows, all from one sample in a study of blood T cell repertoires in COVID-19. TCRdb's copy holds only in-frame clones and misses some; the assay was immunoSEQ multiplex PCR. The profile covers approximately 180,000 clones, with approximately 80% appearing a single time and around 12% taken by the ten largest. The sample consisted of peripheral blood. The receptors originated from an elderly woman with COVID-19, enrolled during active disease. Each CDR3 is given with its conserved first and last residue. Fields, in order: J gene, V gene, clone size, D gene, CDR3 DNA, CDR3 protein. The D gene is left open where the match is weak. The size of a clone is reported for some rows only, either as once, few or many, or as a class for expanded clones.

TRBJ2-3,TRBV25-1,.,.,TGTGCCAGCAGTAAACAGGGAAGCACAGATACGCAGTATTTT,CASSKQGSTDTQYF
TRBJ2-1,TRBV11-2,.,TRBD2,TGTGCCAGCAGCTTATCGGGAGGGCCCTACAATGAGCAGTTCTTC,CASSLSGGPYNEQFF
TRBJ1-1,TRBV5-6,.,.,TGTGCCAGCAGCTTAAAAGACAGGCCTATGAACACTGAAGCTTTCTTT,CASSLKDRPMNTEAFF
TRBJ2-1,TRBV5-1,.,TRBD2,TGCGCCAGCAGCCCCGTAGCTAGCGGGAGCAACAATGAGCAGTTCTTC,CASSPVASGSNNEQFF
TRBJ2-2,TRBV27,.,.,TGTGCCAGCACCCGGAAGGCGGGACTTGTATTGGGGGAGCTGTTTTTT,CASTRKAGLVLGELFF
TRBJ1-2,TRBV6-5,once,.,TGTGCCAGCAGGGATGGGGGCAGCAGGTATGGCTACACCTTC,CASRDGGSRYGYTF
TRBJ1-6,TRBV7-2,.,TRBD1,TGTGCCAGCAGCCCGCAGGGACAGCCCACTAATTCACCCCTCCACTTT,CASSPQGQPTNSPLHF
TRBJ2-1,TRBV24-1,.,TRBD1,TGTGCCACCAGTGACCAAACAGGGGCTAATGAGCAGTTCTTC,CATSDQTGANEQFF
TRBJ2-7,TRBV29-1,.,TRBD1,TGCAGCGTTCTATACGGGACAGCACACTACGAGCAGTACTTC,CSVLYGTAHYEQYF
TRBJ1-5,TRBV10-3,.,.,TGTGCCATCAGTGAGTCTGCGGGGGTAGGACAGCCCCAGCATTTT,CAISESAGVGQPQHF
TRBJ1-1,TRBV27,.,TRBD1,TGTGCCAGCAGCTCCGGGACAGGGGGCTTCCAGAACACTGAAGCTTTCTTT,CASSSGTGGFQNTEAFF
TRBJ1-2,TRBV24-1,.,.,TGTGCCACCAGTGGATTTGAGCAGGGTTCTAACTATGGCTACACCTTC,CATSGFEQGSNYGYTF
TRBJ1-1,TRBV3-1/TRBV3-2,few,.,TGTGCCAGCAGCCAAGGGTACAGCACCAACACTGAAGCTTTCTTT,CASSQGYSTNTEAFF
TRBJ2-2,TRBV7-6,once,TRBD1,TGTGCCAGCACCCGGACAGGGGGCTTCACCGGGGAGCTGTTTTTT,CASTRTGGFTGELFF
TRBJ1-6,TRBV7-2,.,.,TGTGCCAGCAGCACGCACGTTCGGGACGGGAGGACTAATTCACCCCTCCACTTT,CASSTHVRDGRTNSPLHF
TRBJ2-7,TRBV21-1,.,.,TGTGCCAGCAGCAAACGGCAGGGGATAGCCTACGAGCAGTACTTC,CASSKRQGIAYEQYF
TRBJ1-5,TRBV7-9,few,.,TGTGCCAGCAGCGCAGACAATCAGCCCCAGCATTTT,CASSADNQPQHF
TRBJ1-1,TRBV29-1,.,TRBD1,TGCAGCGTTGACAGGACAGGGAAGCGTGAAGCTTTCTTT,CSVDRTGKREAFF
TRBJ2-7,TRBV19,.,TRBD1,TGTGCCAGTTCCGGGACAGGGCTCTACGAGCAGTACTTC,CASSGTGLYEQYF
TRBJ2-3,TRBV4-1,once,TRBD2,TGCGCCAGCAGCCAATCCCTTAGCGGGGGTCTTAACACAGATACGCAGTATTTT,CASSQSLSGGLNTDTQYF
TRBJ2-7,TRBV6-1,.,.,TGTGCCAGCAGTGAAGACGGGGGAGCCTACGAGCAGTACTTC,CASSEDGGAYEQYF
TRBJ2-1,TRBV10-3,.,TRBD2,TGTGCCACCGGATCCGGGGGGGGTGAGCAGTTCTTC,CATGSGGGEQFF
TRBJ2-7,TRBV6-5,.,TRBD2,TGTGCCAGCATTGGACTAGGAGCCTACGAGCAGTACTTC,CASIGLGAYEQYF
TRBJ1-4,TRBV2,.,TRBD1,TGTGCCAGCAGGAAGGGACAGGGGAATGAAAAACTGTTTTTT,CASRKGQGNEKLFF
TRBJ2-5,TRBV19,once,.,TGTGCCAGTAGCCCCCGGGGAACGGAAGAGACCCAGTACTTC,CASSPRGTEETQYF
TRBJ2-1,TRBV6-5,.,.,TGTGCCAGCAGTTATTTTGGGAGAGGAAATGAGCAGTTCTTC,CASSYFGRGNEQFF
TRBJ2-7,TRBV28,.,.,TGTGCCAGCAGTCCCGTGGGACTTTTGAGGGTCCACGAGCAGTACTTC,CASSPVGLLRVHEQYF
TRBJ1-2,TRBV27,.,.,TGTGCCAGCAGTTTATCGCTCGAGGACTATGGCTACACCTTC,CASSLSLEDYGYTF
TRBJ2-7,TRBV15,.,.,TGTGCCACCAGCAGGGGGACACCCTCGGGGGAGCAGTACTTC,CATSRGTPSGEQYF